The 8 T cell receptor beta chains below were found in one sample sequenced in a study of blood T cell repertoires in COVID-19. Sequencing was performed with immunoSEQ multiplex PCR; in TCRdb, only in-frame clones are kept and a portion is missing. The sample has over 70,000 clones, 80% seen once. Sequenced: peripheral blood. The receptor source for this set is a woman between 65 and 79 years old with acute or convalescent COVID-19.

V is TRBV6-1 and J is TRBJ1-5; D is unclear. Trimming left V 0 bases short and J 4 bases short, with 4 bases between. This CDR3 is 13 amino acids long. CDR1 is MNHNS and CDR2 is SASEGT in the germline V gene. The CDR3: CASSEARNQPQHF. The CDR3 DNA reads TGTGCCAGCAGTGAAGCCAGGAATCAGCCCCAGCATTTT.

CDR3 sequence (DNA): TGTGCCAGCAGTTCACACCTCCAGCGCGAGCAGTACTTC. The encoded protein is CASSSHLQREQYF. The rearrangement uses TRBV5-8 and TRBJ2-7; D call uncertain. CDR3 size: 13 residues. The V end was cut by 5 bases, the J end by 6 bases, with 15 bases between. Germline V gene data show CDR1 as SGHTS and CDR2 as YDEGEE.

The chain joins TRBV19 to TRBJ2-1; 10 bases are a match to TRBD2. Germline CDR1 LNHDA, CDR2 SQIVND (reference sequence). The CDR3 has 15 amino acids. Trimming removed 5 bases from V and 7 bases from J; junction bases left unmatched: 8. The CDR3 loop is CASSGLAGEGNEQFF. The CDR3 nucleotides read TGTGCCAGTAGTGGTCTAGCGGGAGAGGGGAATGAGCAGTTCTTC.

This clone was observed a single time. The chain recombines TRBV30 with TRBJ1-3, with a tentative D call TRBD1 (5 bases). Germline V lookup: CDR1 GTSNPN, CDR2 SVGIG (reference sequence). This CDR3 comprises 16 residues. Trimming took 0 bases from V and 4 from J, leaving 16 bases between them. The CDR3 sequence is CAWSVRGTEEGNTIYF. DNA for the CDR3: TGTGCCTGGAGTGTAAGGGGAACCGAGGAGGGAAACACCATATATTTT.

The gene calls are TRBV5-4 and TRBJ2-3; the match to TRBD2 covers 9 bases. Losses at the gene ends were 2 bases for V and 2 bases for J; bases not matched to a gene: 9. The CDR3 has 17 amino acids. From germline, CDR1 is SGHNT and CDR2 YYREEE (reference sequence). The CDR3 sequence is CASSLLLSGRATDTQYF. The CDR3 DNA follows: TGTGCCAGCAGCTTACTTCTTAGCGGGAGAGCCACAGATACGCAGTATTTT.

The table lists this clone with a few counts. This chain uses TRBV11-2 with TRBJ2-1; D uncertain. The length of the CDR3 is 14 residues. The V gene lost 4 bases and the J gene lost 4 bases, with 11 bases spanning the gap. The germline V gene has CDR1 SGHAT and CDR2 FQNNGV. CDR3 DNA sequence: TGTGCCAGCAGCTACATCGCGACTTACAATGAGCAGTTCTTC. Translation gives CASSYIATYNEQFF.

Only a few counts were recorded for this clone. The V call is TRBV5-1, the J call TRBJ2-3, with D tentatively TRBD2 (6 bases). There are 14 residues in the CDR3. With 4 bases removed from V and 2 bases from J, the gap between germline ends came to 11 bases. The V gene's germline CDR1 is SGHRS and CDR2 YFSETQ. CDR3 coding DNA: TGCGCCAGCAGCGACGGGACTCACACAGATACGCAGTATTTT. Its translation is CASSDGTHTDTQYF. Filled out from reference TRBV5-1 and TRBJ2-3, the complete variable domain reads KAGVTQTPRYLIKTRGQQVTLSCSPISGHRSVSWYQQTPGQGLQFLFEYFSETQRNKGNFPGRFSGRQFSNSRSEMNVSTLELGDSALYLCASSDGTHTDTQYFGPGTRLTVL.

This clone turned up a few times. The J gene is TRBJ1-3, the V gene TRBV3-1 (or the pseudogene TRBV3-2); D perhaps matches TRBD1 (5 bases). The ends were cut back, 0 bases at V and 5 bases at J, with 8 bases in the middle. The CDR3 spans 14 residues. Germline CDR1 and CDR2: LGHDT and YNNKEL (reference sequence). The CDR3: CASSQDRARNTIYF. The CDR3 DNA is TGTGCCAGCAGCCAAGACAGGGCTAGAAACACCATATATTTT.